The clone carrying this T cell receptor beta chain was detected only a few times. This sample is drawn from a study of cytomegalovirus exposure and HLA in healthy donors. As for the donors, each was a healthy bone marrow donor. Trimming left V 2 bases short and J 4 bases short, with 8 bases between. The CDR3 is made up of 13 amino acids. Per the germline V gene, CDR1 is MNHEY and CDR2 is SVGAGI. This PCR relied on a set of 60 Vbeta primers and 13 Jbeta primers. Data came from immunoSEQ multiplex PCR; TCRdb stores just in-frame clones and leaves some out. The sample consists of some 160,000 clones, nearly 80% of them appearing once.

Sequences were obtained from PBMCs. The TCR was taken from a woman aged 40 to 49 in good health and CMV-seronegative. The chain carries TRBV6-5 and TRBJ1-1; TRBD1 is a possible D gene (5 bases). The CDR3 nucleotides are TGTGCCAGCAGTTACGACGGGGGCACTGAAGCTTTCTTT. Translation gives CASSYDGGTEAFF.